The 19 T cell receptor beta chains given below trace back to one sample, sequenced in a study of blood T cell repertoires in COVID-19. Sequencing was performed with immunoSEQ multiplex PCR; in TCRdb, only in-frame clones are kept and a portion is missing. The sample includes some 250,000 clones, approximately 83% of them seen just once. The sample consisted of peripheral blood. Every receptor here comes from an elderly woman with acute or convalescent COVID-19.

The CDR3, as DNA: TGTGCCAGCAGGAGGGGGTCCAACTTAATGGGGCAGTTCTTC. Translating gives CASRRGSNLMGQFF. The chain employs TRBV2 and TRBJ2-1; TRBD1 might be the D (6 bases). Germline-derived CDR1 and CDR2 are SNHLY and FYNNEI. This CDR3 is 14 amino acids long. Deletions cut 6 bases from V and 12 bases from J, with 21 bases between.

V is TRBV6-5 and J is TRBJ2-4; TRBD2 aligns across 14 bases. The CDR3 is 16 amino acids. V dropped 0 bases and J dropped 5; count of bases not matched to a gene: 0. Looked up from germline, CDR1 is MNHEY and CDR2 is SVGAGI. DNA of the CDR3: TGTGCCAGCAGTTACTCGACTAGCGGGGGGGAAAACATTCAGTACTTC. Protein product: CASSYSTSGGENIQYF.

The chain recombines TRBV5-1 with TRBJ2-7; D is possibly TRBD1 (6 bases). The CDR3 has 14 residues. Germline assignment: CDR1 SGHRS and CDR2 YFSETQ. Trimming took 3 bases from V and 5 from J, leaving 15 bases between them. The CDR3 sequence: CASSSLGTTHEQYF. In DNA, the CDR3 is TGCGCCAGCAGCTCACTCGGGACAACCCACGAGCAGTACTTC.

The CDR3 nucleotides read TGTGCCAGCAGCTTGAGGCTAGCGGGGGCCCAAGAGACCCAGTACTTC. It codes for CASSLRLAGAQETQYF. This chain uses TRBV5-4 with TRBJ2-5; 10 bases match TRBD2. The CDR3 runs to 16 residues. With V trimmed by 1 base and J by 1 base, 4 bases remained unmatched. From germline, CDR1 is SGHNT and CDR2 YYREEE (reference sequence).

V is TRBV6-6 and J is TRBJ1-2; 9 bases line up with TRBD1. The CDR3 totals 15 residues. Losses at the gene ends were 2 bases for V and 3 bases for J; bases not matched to a gene: 4. The germline V gene has CDR1 MNHNY and CDR2 SVGAGI (reference sequence). CDR3: CASSYTGQGYYGYTF. CDR3 bases: TGTGCCAGCAGTTACACGGGACAGGGTTACTATGGCTACACCTTC.

The chain combines TRBV9 with TRBJ2-7; tentatively, D is TRBD1 (5 bases). Germline V lookup: CDR1 SGDLS, CDR2 YYNGEE. V lost 3 bases and J 0 bases, leaving 16 bases between the germline ends. The CDR3 is 16 residues long. The CDR3 DNA follows: TGTGCCAGCAGCGAAGGGGCCGGGCTCGACTCCTACGAGCAGTACTTC. Translating it yields CASSEGAGLDSYEQYF.

This sequence joins TRBV5-1 and TRBJ2-3, with a possible D match to TRBD2 (6 bases). The CDR3 runs 16 residues. The V end was cut by 2 bases, the J end by 0 bases, with 13 bases between. CDR1 SGHRS and CDR2 YFSETQ come from the germline V gene. For the CDR3, the DNA is TGCGCCAGCAGCTTCGGGGGAAAATCTAGCACAGATACGCAGTATTTT. Amino acid sequence: CASSFGGKSSTDTQYF. The full variable domain, rest sourced from reference TRBV5-1 and TRBJ2-3, is KAGVTQTPRYLIKTRGQQVTLSCSPISGHRSVSWYQQTPGQGLQFLFEYFSETQRNKGNFPGRFSGRQFSNSRSEMNVSTLELGDSALYLCASSFGGKSSTDTQYFGPGTRLTVL.

The rearrangement joins TRBV19 to TRBJ1-5, with D perhaps TRBD1 (5 bases). V dropped 4 bases and J dropped 9 bases, with 16 bases sitting between them. This CDR3 is built from 14 residues. Germline V gene data show CDR1 as LNHDA and CDR2 as SQIVND (reference sequence). The CDR3 DNA reads as TGTGCCAGTAGTAGGGACGGGGAGGTACCGCCCCAGCATTTT. Its protein product is CASSRDGEVPPQHF. Full variable domain (rest looked up from reference TRBV19 and TRBJ1-5): DGGITQSPKYLFRKEGQNVTLSCEQNLNHDAMYWYRQDPGQGLRLIYYSQIVNDFQKGDIAEGYSVSREKKESFPLTVTSAQKNPTAFYLCASSRDGEVPPQHFGDGTRLSIL.

The chain recombines TRBV5-6 with TRBJ2-7, with 12 bases matching TRBD1. CDR3 length: 16 amino acids. J was trimmed by 5 bases and V by 4 bases; bases with no gene match: 10. Germline CDR1 SGHDT, CDR2 YYEEEE. CDR3 sequence: CASSVGTGGLTHEQYF. CDR3 bases: TGTGCCAGCAGCGTCGGGACAGGGGGCTTAACCCACGAGCAGTACTTC. The whole variable domain, remainder taken from reference TRBV5-6 and TRBJ2-7, is DAGVTQSPTHLIKTRGQQVTLRCSPKSGHDTVSWYQQALGQGPQFIFQYYEEEERQRGNFPDRFSGHQFPNYSSELNVNALLLGDSALYLCASSVGTGGLTHEQYFGPGTRLTVT.

The gene calls are TRBV5-4 and TRBJ2-5, with 9 bases aligning to TRBD1. CDR1 and CDR2 (germline): SGHNT, YYREEE (reference sequence). V lost 5 bases to trimming and J lost 5 bases; unmatched junction nucleotides: 10. The CDR3 has 15 amino acids. The CDR3 sequence is CASSYDRGLLETQYF. CDR3 nucleotide sequence: TGTGCCAGCAGTTACGACAGGGGGTTGCTGGAGACCCAGTACTTC.

This sequence joins TRBV6-5 and TRBJ2-1, with D possibly matching TRBD1 (6 bases). The CDR3 runs 13 residues. Germline assignment: CDR1 MNHEY and CDR2 SVGAGI. Trimming pared 6 bases from V and 2 bases from J, leaving 8 bases between. In DNA form, the CDR3 reads TGTGCCAGCAGAAGGGACACCTACAATGAGCAGTTCTTC. It encodes CASRRDTYNEQFF.

The rearrangement links TRBV12-3 or TRBV12-4 to TRBJ1-2; possibly TRBD1 for D (5 bases). The CDR3 spans 12 residues. The germline V and J ends were trimmed by 7 bases and 5 bases, with 11 bases remaining between them. The CDR3 bases are TGTGCCAGCACAGGGCTTGCGTATGGCTACACCTTC. Its protein product is CASTGLAYGYTF.

The V gene is TRBV19, the J gene TRBJ2-1; the D gene is possibly TRBD2 (6 bases). The V and J ends lost 3 bases and 1 base respectively, with 10 bases between them. The germline CDR1 and CDR2 sequences are LNHDA and SQIVND (reference sequence). The CDR3 length is 15 residues. In DNA form, the CDR3 reads TGTGCCAGTAGTATGGGAGGACGGTCCTACAATGAGCAGTTCTTC. Its protein is CASSMGGRSYNEQFF.

The CDR3 sequence: CASSSGLAGGEQYF. CDR3 DNA sequence: TGTGCCAGCAGCTCAGGACTAGCGGGGGGCGAGCAGTACTTC. The genes are TRBV5-4 and TRBJ2-7; 14 bases agree with TRBD2. The CDR3 extends over 14 amino acids. Germline CDR1 is SGHNT and CDR2 is YYREEE (reference sequence). With V trimmed by 3 bases and J by 6 bases, 2 bases remained unmatched.

CDR3 region: CASTESGNQPQHF. CDR3 bases: TGTGCCAGCACGGAGTCGGGCAATCAGCCCCAGCATTTT. The chain couples TRBV28 to TRBJ1-5; D remains ambiguous. There are 13 residues in the CDR3. Trimming shortened V by 7 bases and J by 2 bases, and 9 bases separated the two germline ends. The germline V gene encodes CDR1 MDHEN and CDR2 SYDVKM.

This clone was seen once. The V call is TRBV28, the J call TRBJ1-3; no firm D call. The CDR3 contains 12 residues. The V and J ends lost 7 bases and 0 bases respectively, with 4 bases between them. Germline V gene lookup returns CDR1 MDHEN and CDR2 SYDVKM. For the CDR3, the DNA is TGTGCCAGCAAGAGCTCTGGAAACACCATATATTTT. As protein: CASKSSGNTIYF.

This clone was seen once. Additional DNA sequences in this sample encode the identical CDR3. The rearrangement joins TRBV2 to TRBJ2-7, with D unresolved. CDR1 SNHLY and CDR2 FYNNEI come from the germline V gene. V dropped 4 bases and J dropped 5 bases, with 6 bases sitting between them. CDR3 length equals 11 residues. Written as DNA, the CDR3 is TGTGCCAGCAGTGTCCAGAACGAGCAGTACTTC. This encodes CASSVQNEQYF.

This clone was counted only a few times. The rearrangement links TRBV5-8 to TRBJ1-1, with TRBD1 matching over 9 bases. V was pared by 0 bases and J by 2 bases, with 5 bases of the junction left unmatched. The CDR3 has 16 amino acids. The germline gives CDR1 SGHTS, CDR2 YDEGEE. The CDR3: CASSLAWGQGNTEAFF. Written as DNA, the CDR3 is TGTGCCAGCAGCTTGGCCTGGGGACAGGGAAACACTGAAGCTTTCTTT.

The chain couples TRBV6-4 to TRBJ2-7; 8 bases are a match to TRBD1. The CDR3 runs 12 residues. Germline V gene data show CDR1 as MRHNA and CDR2 as SNTAGT. Trimming took 10 bases from V and 0 from J; bases not matched to a gene: 2. Written as DNA, the CDR3 is TGTGCCATCGGACAGGGCTCCTACGAGCAGTACTTC. Translating it yields CAIGQGSYEQYF.